This T cell receptor beta chain stems from a study of cytomegalovirus exposure and HLA in healthy donors. Findings of the study overall: Rare TCR sequences dominated, though some public TCRs recurred in many donors.

A note on this clone: The antigen remains undetermined.

Some clones are missing from TCRdb's copy, which holds only in-frame ones; the method was immunoSEQ multiplex PCR. The sample shows fewer than 200,000 clones, about 80% of them seen only once. CDR3 length: 11 amino acids. Per germline, CDR1 WNHNN and CDR2 SYGVQD (reference sequence). V lost 3 bases to trimming and J lost 4 bases, with 4 bases between them. The source material was PBMCs. The TCR sequence derives from a woman younger than 30 in good health and CMV-seropositive. This rearrangement joins TRBV10-1 to TRBJ2-7; D is ambiguous. The CDR3 protein is CASSDGYEQYF. CDR3 DNA sequence: TGCGCCAGCAGTGACGGGTACGAGCAGTACTTC.